This record concerns one T cell receptor beta chain sequence. Its antigen is unknown. These data originate in a study of cytomegalovirus exposure and HLA in healthy donors. Study-wide points: Confirmation was obtained in vitro that three CMV-associated chains are specific for CMV antigens. A later look showed TCR association rates differing by HLA locus, highest for DRB1 and lowest for HLA-C. Reports credit the classifier with highly specific, highly sensitive diagnosis of cytomegalovirus status. Reportedly, HLA-A and HLA-B alleles of most subjects were accurately predicted from TCR beta.

PCR involved 60 Vbeta and 13 Jbeta primers. Measured with immunoSEQ multiplex PCR; TCRdb has only the in-frame clones, and not every one. Of about 200,000 clones in the sample, 80% to 85% were seen once. The CDR3 runs 16 residues. This receptor was obtained from a woman between 40 and 50 years old in good health and CMV-seronegative. The rearrangement uses TRBV21-1 and TRBJ2-7; TRBD2, the table's D call, was not compared with the DNA. TRBV21-1 is a known pseudogene. The sequenced sample consisted of PBMCs. The CDR3 is CASSKVILAGRNEQYF. CDR3 bases: TGTGCCAGCAGCAAAGTAATCCTAGCGGGGCGGAACGAGCAGTACTTC.